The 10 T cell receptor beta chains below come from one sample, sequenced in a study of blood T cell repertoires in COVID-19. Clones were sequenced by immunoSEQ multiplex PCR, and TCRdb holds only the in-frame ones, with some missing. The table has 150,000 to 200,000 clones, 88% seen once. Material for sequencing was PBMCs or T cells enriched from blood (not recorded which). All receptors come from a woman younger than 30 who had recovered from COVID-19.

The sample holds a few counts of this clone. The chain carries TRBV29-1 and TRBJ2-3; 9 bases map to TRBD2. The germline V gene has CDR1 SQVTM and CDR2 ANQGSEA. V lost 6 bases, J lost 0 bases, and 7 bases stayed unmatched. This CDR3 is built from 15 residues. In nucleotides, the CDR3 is TGCAGCGTCATGGGACTAGCTACTAGCACAGATACGCAGTATTTT. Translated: CSVMGLATSTDTQYF.

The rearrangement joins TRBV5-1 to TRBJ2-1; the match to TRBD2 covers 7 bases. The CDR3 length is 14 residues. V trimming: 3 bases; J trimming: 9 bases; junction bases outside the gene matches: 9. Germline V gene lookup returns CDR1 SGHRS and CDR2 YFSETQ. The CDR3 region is CASSWEGGSSEQFF. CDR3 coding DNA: TGCGCCAGCAGCTGGGAAGGCGGGAGTTCTGAGCAGTTCTTC. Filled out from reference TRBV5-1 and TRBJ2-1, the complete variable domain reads KAGVTQTPRYLIKTRGQQVTLSCSPISGHRSVSWYQQTPGQGLQFLFEYFSETQRNKGNFPGRFSGRQFSNSRSEMNVSTLELGDSALYLCASSWEGGSSEQFFGPGTRLTVL.

The CDR3 DNA reads TGTGCCAGCAGTGACGGGGGGGACACAGATACGCAGTATTTT. Amino acids: CASSDGGDTDTQYF. This chain joins TRBV6-4 and TRBJ2-3; 7 positions match TRBD2. The V segment lost 2 bases and the J segment 2 bases; nucleotides outside the gene matches: 1. This CDR3 has 14 residues. Germline CDR1 reads MRHNA; CDR2 reads SNTAGT.

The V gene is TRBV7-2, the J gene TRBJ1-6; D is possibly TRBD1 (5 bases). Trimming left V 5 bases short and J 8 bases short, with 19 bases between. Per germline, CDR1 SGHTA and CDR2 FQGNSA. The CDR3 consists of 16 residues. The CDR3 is CASSHNSGGGDSPLHF. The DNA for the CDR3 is TGTGCCAGCAGCCACAACTCGGGGGGAGGGGATTCACCCCTCCACTTT.

The CDR3 coding sequence is TGTGCCAGTAGTATAGTAGCAGCTGGGGCCAACGTCCTGACTTTC. Translated, it gives CASSIVAAGANVLTF. This sequence joins TRBV19 and TRBJ2-6; D uncertain. Between the trimmed V and J ends, which lost 1 base and 2 bases, there was a span of 6 bases. The CDR3 has 15 residues. Germline CDR1 LNHDA, CDR2 SQIVND (reference sequence).

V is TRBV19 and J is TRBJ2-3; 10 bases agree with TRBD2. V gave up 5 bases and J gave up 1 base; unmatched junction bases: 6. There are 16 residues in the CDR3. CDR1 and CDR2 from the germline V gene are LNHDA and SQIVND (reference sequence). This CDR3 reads CASSGLAGARTDTQYF. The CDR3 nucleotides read TGTGCCAGTAGTGGTCTAGCGGGAGCCCGCACAGATACGCAGTATTTT.

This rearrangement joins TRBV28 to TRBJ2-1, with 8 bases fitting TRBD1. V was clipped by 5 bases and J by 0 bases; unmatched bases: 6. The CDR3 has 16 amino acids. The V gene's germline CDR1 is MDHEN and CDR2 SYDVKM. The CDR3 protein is CASSLPTGASYNEQFF. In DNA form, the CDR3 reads TGTGCCAGCAGTCTCCCGACAGGGGCCTCCTACAATGAGCAGTTCTTC.

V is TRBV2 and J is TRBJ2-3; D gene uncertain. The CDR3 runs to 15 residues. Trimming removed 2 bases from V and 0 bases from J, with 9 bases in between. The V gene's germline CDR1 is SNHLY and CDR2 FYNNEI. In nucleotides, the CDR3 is TGTGCCAGCAGTGAACGCCCGACTAGCACAGATACGCAGTATTTT. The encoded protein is CASSERPTSTDTQYF. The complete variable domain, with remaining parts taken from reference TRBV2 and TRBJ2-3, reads EPEVTQTPSHQVTQMGQEVILRCVPISNHLYFYWYRQILGQKVEFLVSFYNNEISEKSEIFDDQFSVERPDGSNFTLKIRSTKLEDSAMYFCASSERPTSTDTQYFGPGTRLTVL.

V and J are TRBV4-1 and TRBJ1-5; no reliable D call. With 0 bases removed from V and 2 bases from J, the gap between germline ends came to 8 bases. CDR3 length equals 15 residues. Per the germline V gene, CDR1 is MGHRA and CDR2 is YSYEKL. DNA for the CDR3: TGCGCCAGCAGCCAAGAGTCTTCAGGCAATCAGCCCCAGCATTTT. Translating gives CASSQESSGNQPQHF.

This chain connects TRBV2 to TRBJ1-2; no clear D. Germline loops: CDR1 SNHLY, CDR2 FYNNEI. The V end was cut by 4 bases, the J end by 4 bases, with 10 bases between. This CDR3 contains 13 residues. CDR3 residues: CASSVQMSYGYTF. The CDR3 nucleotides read TGTGCCAGCAGTGTACAGATGAGCTATGGCTACACCTTC.